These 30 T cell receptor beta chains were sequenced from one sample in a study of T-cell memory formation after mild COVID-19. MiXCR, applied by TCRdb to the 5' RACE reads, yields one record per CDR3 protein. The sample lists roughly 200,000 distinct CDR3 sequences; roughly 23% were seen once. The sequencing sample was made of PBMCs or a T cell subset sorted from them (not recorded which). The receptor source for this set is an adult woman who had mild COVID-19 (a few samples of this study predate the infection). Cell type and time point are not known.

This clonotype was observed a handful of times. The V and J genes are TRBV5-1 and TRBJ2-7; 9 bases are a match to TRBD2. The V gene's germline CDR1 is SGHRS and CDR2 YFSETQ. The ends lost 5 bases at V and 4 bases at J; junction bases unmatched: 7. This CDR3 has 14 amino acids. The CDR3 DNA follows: TGCGCCAGCAGTCTAGCGGGGAGGGAGTACGAGCAGTACTTC. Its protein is CASSLAGREYEQYF.

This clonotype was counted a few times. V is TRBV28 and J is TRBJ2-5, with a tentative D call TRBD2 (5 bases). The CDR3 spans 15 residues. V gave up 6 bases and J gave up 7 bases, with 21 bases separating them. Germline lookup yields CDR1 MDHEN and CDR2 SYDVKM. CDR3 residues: CASSTLRGRLGTQYF. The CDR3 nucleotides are TGTGCCAGCAGCACCCTGAGAGGGCGCCTGGGGACCCAGTACTTC.

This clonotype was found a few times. In nucleotides, the CDR3 is TGTGCCAGCACCCATGGGCCACAGAGAGAGGGGTTTCGGACGGAGACCCAGTACTTC. Amino acids: CASTHGPQREGFRTETQYF. This chain connects TRBV6-5 to TRBJ2-5; perhaps D is TRBD1 or TRBD2 (5 bases each). The CDR3 covers 19 residues. Germline CDR1 is MNHEY and CDR2 is SVGAGI. Trimming shortened V by 7 bases and J by 5 bases, and 32 bases separated the two germline ends.

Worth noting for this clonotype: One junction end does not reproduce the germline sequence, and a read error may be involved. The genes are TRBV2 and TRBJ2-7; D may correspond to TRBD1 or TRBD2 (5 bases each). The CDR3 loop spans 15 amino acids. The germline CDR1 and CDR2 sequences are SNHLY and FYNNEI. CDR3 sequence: CASSEARAGTYERYF. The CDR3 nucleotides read TGTGCCAGCAGTGAAGCAAGGGCAGGGACGTACGAGCGGTACTTC.

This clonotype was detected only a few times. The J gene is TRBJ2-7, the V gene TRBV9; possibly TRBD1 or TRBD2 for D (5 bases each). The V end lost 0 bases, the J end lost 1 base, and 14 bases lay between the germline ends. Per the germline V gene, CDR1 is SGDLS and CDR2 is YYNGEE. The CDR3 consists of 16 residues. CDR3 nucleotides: TGTGCCAGCAGCGTAGAGTCAGGGACCACTTCCTACGAGCAGTACTTC. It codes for CASSVESGTTSYEQYF.

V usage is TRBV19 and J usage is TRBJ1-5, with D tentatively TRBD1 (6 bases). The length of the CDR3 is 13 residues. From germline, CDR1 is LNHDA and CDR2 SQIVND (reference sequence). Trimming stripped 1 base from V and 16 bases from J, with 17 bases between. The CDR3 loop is CASSIVPGQVVHF. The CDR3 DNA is TGTGCCAGTAGTATAGTACCGGGACAAGTAGTCCATTTT.

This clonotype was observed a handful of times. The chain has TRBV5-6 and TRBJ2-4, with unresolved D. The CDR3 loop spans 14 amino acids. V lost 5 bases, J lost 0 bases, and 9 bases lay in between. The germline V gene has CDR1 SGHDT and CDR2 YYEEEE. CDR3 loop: CASSEALAKNIQYF. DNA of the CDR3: TGTGCCAGCAGTGAGGCTTTAGCCAAAAACATTCAGTACTTC. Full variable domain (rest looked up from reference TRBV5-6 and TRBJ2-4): DAGVTQSPTHLIKTRGQQVTLRCSPKSGHDTVSWYQQALGQGPQFIFQYYEEEERQRGNFPDRFSGHQFPNYSSELNVNALLLGDSALYLCASSEALAKNIQYFGAGTRLSVL.

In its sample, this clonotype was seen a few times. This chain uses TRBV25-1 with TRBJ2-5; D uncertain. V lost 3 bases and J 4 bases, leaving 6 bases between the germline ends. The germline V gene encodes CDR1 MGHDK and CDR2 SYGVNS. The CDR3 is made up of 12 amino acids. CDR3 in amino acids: CASSDIRETQYF. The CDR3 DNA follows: TGTGCCAGCAGTGATATCCGAGAGACCCAGTACTTC.

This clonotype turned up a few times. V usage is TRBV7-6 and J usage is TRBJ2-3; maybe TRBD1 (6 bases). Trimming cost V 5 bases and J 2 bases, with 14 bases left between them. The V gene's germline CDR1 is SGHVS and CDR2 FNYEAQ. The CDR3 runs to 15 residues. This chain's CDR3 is CASSEGWGPTDTQYF. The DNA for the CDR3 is TGTGCCAGCAGCGAGGGCTGGGGGCCCACAGATACGCAGTATTTT.

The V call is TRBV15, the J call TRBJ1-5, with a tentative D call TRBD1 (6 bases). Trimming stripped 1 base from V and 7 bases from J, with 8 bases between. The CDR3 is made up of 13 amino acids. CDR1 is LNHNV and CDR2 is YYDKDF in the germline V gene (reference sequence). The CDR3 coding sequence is TGTGCCACCAGCAGAGTTAGGGGGCAGCCCCAGCATTTT. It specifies CATSRVRGQPQHF.

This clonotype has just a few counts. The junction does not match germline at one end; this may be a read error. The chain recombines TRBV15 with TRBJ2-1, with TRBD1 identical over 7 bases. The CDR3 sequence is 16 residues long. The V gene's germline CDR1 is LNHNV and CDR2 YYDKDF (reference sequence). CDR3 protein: CATSREGASSYNEQFF. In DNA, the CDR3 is TGTGCCACCAGCCGAGAGGGGGCCAGCTCCTACAATGAGCAGTTCTTC.

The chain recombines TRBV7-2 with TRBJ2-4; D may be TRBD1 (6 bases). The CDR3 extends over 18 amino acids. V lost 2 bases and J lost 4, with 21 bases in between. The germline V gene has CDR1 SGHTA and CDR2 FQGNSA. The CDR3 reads CASSLWTQGADPKNIQYF. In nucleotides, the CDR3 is TGTGCCAGCAGCTTATGGACACAGGGAGCCGATCCAAAAAACATTCAGTACTTC.

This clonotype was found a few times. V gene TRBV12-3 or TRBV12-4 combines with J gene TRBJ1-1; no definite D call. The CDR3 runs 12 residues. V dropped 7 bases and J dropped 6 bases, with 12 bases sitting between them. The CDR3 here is CASNVDWAEAFF. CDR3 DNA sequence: TGTGCCAGCAACGTGGACTGGGCTGAAGCTTTCTTT.

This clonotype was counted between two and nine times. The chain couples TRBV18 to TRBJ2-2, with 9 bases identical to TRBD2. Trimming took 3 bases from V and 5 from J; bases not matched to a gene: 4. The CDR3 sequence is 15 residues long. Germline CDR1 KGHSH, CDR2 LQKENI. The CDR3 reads CASSPSGRWTGELFF. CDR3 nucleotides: TGTGCCAGCTCACCTAGCGGGAGATGGACCGGGGAGCTGTTTTTT.

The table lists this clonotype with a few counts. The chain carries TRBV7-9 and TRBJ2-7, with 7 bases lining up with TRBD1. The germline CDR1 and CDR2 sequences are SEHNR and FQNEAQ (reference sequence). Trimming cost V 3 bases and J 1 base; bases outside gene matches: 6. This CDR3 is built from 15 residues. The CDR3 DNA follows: TGTGCCAGCAGCTTTTTACAGGGGATTTCCTACGAGCAGTACTTC. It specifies CASSFLQGISYEQYF.

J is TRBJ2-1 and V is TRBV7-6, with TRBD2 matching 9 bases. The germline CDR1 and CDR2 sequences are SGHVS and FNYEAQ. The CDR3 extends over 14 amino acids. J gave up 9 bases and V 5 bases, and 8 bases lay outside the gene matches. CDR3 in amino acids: CASSPSSGVIEQFF. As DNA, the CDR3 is TGTGCCAGCAGCCCATCTAGCGGGGTGATTGAGCAGTTCTTC.

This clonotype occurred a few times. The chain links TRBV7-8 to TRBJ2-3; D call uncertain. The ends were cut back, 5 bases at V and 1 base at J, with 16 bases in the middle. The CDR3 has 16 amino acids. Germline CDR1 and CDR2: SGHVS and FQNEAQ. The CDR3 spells CASSIRPSPGTDTQYF. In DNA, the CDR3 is TGTGCCAGCAGCATCCGACCGAGTCCCGGCACAGATACGCAGTATTTT. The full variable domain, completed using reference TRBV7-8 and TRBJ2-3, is GAGVSQSPRYKVAKRGQDVALRCDPISGHVSLFWYQQALGQGPEFLTYFQNEAQLDKSGLPSDRFFAERPEGSVSTLKIQRTQQEDSAVYLCASSIRPSPGTDTQYFGPGTRLTVL.

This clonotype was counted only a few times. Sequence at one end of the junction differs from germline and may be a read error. The CDR3 DNA sequence: TGTGCCAGCAGTGAGATGGAGGAGTTGGTCTTC. Translation: CASSEMEELVF. The rearrangement uses TRBV2 and TRBJ2-7; TRBD2 is a possible D gene (5 bases). Germline-derived CDR1 and CDR2 are SNHLY and FYNNEI. The CDR3 sequence is 11 residues long. Full variable domain (remainder filled in from reference TRBV2 and TRBJ2-7): EPEVTQTPSHQVTQMGQEVILRCVPISNHLYFYWYRQILGQKVEFLVSFYNNEISEKSEIFDDQFSVERPDGSNFTLKIRSTKLEDSAMYFCASSEMEELVFGPGTRLTVT.

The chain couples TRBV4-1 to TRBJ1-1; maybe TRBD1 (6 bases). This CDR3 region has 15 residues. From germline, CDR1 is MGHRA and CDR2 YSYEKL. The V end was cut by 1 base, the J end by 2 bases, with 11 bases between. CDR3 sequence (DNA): TGCGCCAGCAGCCAAGTTCGGGGGGCCAACACTGAAGCTTTCTTT. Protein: CASSQVRGANTEAFF.

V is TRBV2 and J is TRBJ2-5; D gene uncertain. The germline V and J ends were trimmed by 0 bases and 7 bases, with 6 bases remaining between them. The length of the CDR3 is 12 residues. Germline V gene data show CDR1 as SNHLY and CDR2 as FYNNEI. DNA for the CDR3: TGTGCCAGCAGTGAAGCGCGCGGGACCCAGTACTTC. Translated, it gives CASSEARGTQYF.

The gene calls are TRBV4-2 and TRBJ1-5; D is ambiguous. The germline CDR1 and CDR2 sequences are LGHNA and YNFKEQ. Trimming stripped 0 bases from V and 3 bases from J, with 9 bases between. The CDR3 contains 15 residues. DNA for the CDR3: TGTGCCAGCAGCCAAGATTCGAGCAACAATCAGCCCCAGCATTTT. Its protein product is CASSQDSSNNQPQHF.

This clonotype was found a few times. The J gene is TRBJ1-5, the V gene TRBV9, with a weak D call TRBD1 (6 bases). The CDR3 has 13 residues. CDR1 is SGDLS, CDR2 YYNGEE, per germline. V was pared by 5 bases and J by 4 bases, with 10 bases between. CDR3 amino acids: CASSLTGNQPQHF. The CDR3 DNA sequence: TGTGCCAGCAGTCTTACAGGGAATCAGCCCCAGCATTTT.

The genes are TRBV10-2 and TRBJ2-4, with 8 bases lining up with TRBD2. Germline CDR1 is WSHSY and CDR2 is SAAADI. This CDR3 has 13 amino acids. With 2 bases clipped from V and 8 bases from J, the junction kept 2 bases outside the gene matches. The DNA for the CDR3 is TGCGCCAGCAGTGAGCGGGGGGGGTACATTCAGTACTTC. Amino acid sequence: CASSERGGYIQYF.

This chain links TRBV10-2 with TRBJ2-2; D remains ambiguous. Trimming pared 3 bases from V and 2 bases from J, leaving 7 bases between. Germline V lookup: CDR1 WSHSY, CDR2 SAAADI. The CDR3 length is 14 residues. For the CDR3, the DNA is TGCGCCAGCAGTGAATACATCAACACCGGGGAGCTGTTTTTT. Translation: CASSEYINTGELFF.

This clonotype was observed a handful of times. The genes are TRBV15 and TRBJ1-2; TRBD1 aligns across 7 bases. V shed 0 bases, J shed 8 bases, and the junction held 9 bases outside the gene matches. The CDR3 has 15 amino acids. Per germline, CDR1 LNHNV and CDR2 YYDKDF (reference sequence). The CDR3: CATSRDLGRGGGYTF. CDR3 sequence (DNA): TGTGCCACCAGCAGAGATTTGGGCAGGGGGGGCGGCTACACCTTC.

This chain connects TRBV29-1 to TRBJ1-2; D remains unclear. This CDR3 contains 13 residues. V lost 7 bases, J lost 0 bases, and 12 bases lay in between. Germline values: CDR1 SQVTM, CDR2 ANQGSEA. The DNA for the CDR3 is TGCAGCGCCGTGCTGGGAACTAACTATGGCTACACCTTC. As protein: CSAVLGTNYGYTF.

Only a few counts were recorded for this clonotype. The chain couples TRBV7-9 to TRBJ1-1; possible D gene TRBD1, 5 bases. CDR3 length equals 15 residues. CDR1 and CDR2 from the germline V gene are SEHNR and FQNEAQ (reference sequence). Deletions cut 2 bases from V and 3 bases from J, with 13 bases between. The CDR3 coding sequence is TGTGCCAGCAGCTTATTGTTGGGGCCGGACACTGAAGCTTTCTTT. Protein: CASSLLLGPDTEAFF.

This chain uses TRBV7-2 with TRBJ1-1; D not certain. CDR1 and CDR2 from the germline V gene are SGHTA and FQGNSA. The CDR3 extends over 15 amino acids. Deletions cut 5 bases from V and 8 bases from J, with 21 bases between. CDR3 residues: CASSPLGGLGREAFF. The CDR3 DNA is TGTGCCAGCAGCCCATTAGGCGGGCTGGGCCGGGAAGCTTTCTTT.

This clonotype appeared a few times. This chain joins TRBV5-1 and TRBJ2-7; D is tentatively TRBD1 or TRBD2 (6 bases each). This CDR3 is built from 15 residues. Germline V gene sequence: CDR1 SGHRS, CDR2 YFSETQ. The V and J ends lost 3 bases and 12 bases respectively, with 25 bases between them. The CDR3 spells CASSSGDGSPQEGYF. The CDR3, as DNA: TGCGCCAGCAGCTCAGGGGACGGGTCCCCTCAGGAGGGGTACTTC.

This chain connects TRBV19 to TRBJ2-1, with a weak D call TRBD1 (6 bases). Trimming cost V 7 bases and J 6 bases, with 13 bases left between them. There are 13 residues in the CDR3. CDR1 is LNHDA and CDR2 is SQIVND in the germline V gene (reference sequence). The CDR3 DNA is TGTGCCAGTACCGACAGGTATGGCAATGAGCAGTTCTTC. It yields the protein CASTDRYGNEQFF.